This T cell receptor beta chain emerged from a study of memory CD4+ T cells and cytomegalovirus serostatus. Study information: Healthy Belgian adult donors included 9 or 10 CMV-positive and more than 20 CMV-negative people.

This table comes from immunoSEQ multiplex PCR, and its TCRdb copy is limited to in-frame clones, with some not included. The repertoire includes roughly 54,000 clones, around three quarters of them detected once, and roughly 1.7% sits in the top ten. J was trimmed by 10 bases and V by 3 bases; bases with no gene match: 10. The V gene's germline CDR1 is KGHSH and CDR2 LQKENI. This CDR3 spans 15 amino acids. The sort gate was single viable CD3+CD4+CD8-CD45RO+ cells for memory CD4+ T cells. This TCR came from an adult in good health and CMV-seronegative. Material for sequencing was memory CD4+ T cells from blood. The V gene is TRBV18, the J gene TRBJ1-3; 9 positions match TRBD1. In DNA, the CDR3 is TGTGCCAGCTCACCGAACCCGGACAGGGGACGTACCATATATTTT. Its protein product is CASSPNPDRGRTIYF.